Listed below are T cell receptor beta chains from one sample, sequenced in a study of T cell repertoires in cytomegalovirus infection. These TCRs' antigens remain unknown. TCRdb reprocessed the reads with MiXCR, giving one entry per CDR3 protein. Of some 500,000 distinct CDR3 sequences listed, approximately 40% are singletons. The sequencing used cultured PBMCs, collected from culture after CMV antigen stimulation. These receptors were taken from a human donor in good health (CMV status not recorded). Some clones in this sample may be carry-over from other donors' samples. CDR3s include the opening cysteine and the closing phenylalanine or tryptophan. The order of the fields is V gene, D gene, clone size, J gene, CDR3 protein, CDR3 DNA. A D gene is named only where the DNA matches it firmly. Clone sizes are given selectively: once, few, many, or a class where the clone is expanded.

TRBV2	TRBD2	.	TRBJ2-7	CASQSGGSSYEQYF	TGTGCCAGCCAGAGCGGGGGGAGCTCCTACGAGCAGTACTTC
TRBV20-1	.	.	TRBJ2-1	CTGGPGNEQFF	TGCACTGGGGGGCCAGGCAATGAGCAGTTCTTC
TRBV4-2	TRBD2	.	TRBJ2-3	CASSQDRGLVSTDTQYF	TGTGCCAGCAGCCAAGATCGGGGACTAGTGAGCACAGATACGCAGTATTTT
TRBV11-2	.	few	TRBJ1-4	CASSRRGTGSGELFF	TGTGCCAGCAGCCGACGGGGGACGGGGAGCGGGGAACTGTTTTTT
TRBV12-5	.	.	TRBJ1-6	CASGLDGNSPLHF	TGTGCTAGTGGTTTGGATGGGAATTCACCCCTCCACTTT
TRBV7-8	.	.	TRBJ1-5	CASSFGPPGRGGQPQHF	TGTGCCAGCAGCTTTGGACCCCCGGGCAGGGGAGGCCAGCCCCAGCATTTT
TRBV7-8	.	many	TRBJ1-6	CASSPSELTEYNSPLHF	TGTGCCAGCAGCCCTAGCGAATTGACAGAATATAATTCACCCCTCCACTTT
TRBV4-1	.	.	TRBJ1-1	CASSQGQLNTEAFF	TGTGCCAGCAGCCAAGGACAGTTGAACACTGAAGCTTTCTTT
TRBV6-6	TRBD1	.	TRBJ2-5	CASSYRQTGRLTQYF	TGTGCCAGCAGTTACCGTCAGACAGGGCGTTTGACCCAGTACTTC
TRBV20-1	TRBD2	.	TRBJ2-3	CSASPLAGSTDTQYF	TGCAGTGCTAGTCCACTAGCGGGGAGCACAGATACGCAGTATTTT
TRBV11-2	.	few	TRBJ1-1	CASSEITTLAFF	TGTGCCAGCAGCGAGATAACTACGCTTGCTTTCTTT
TRBV7-2	.	.	TRBJ2-3	CASSFTGPPDTQYF	TGTGCCAGCAGCTTTACAGGGCCGCCAGATACGCAGTATTTT
TRBV11-2	.	.	TRBJ1-4	CASRSGGVGGTNEKLFF	TGTGCCAGCAGGAGCGGGGGCGTTGGGGGAACTAATGAAAAACTGTTTTTT
TRBV6-2/TRBV6-3	.	few	TRBJ2-7	CASSGNRFLPGVYEQYF	TGTGCCAGCAGTGGGAACCGATTCCTACCCGGCGTCTACGAGCAGTACTTC
TRBV7-6	.	.	TRBJ1-2	CASSLTWADGRGNGYTF	TGTGCCAGCAGCTTAACGTGGGCCGACGGGCGGGGGAATGGCTACACCTTC
TRBV19	TRBD2	.	TRBJ2-1	CASSIQRGTSYNEQFF	TGTGCCAGTAGTATTCAGCGGGGGACGTCCTACAATGAGCAGTTCTTC
TRBV4-1	TRBD1	.	TRBJ1-2	CASSPQPLGQVPYYGYTF	TGCGCCAGCAGCCCCCAACCCTTAGGACAGGTGCCTTACTATGGCTACACCTTC
TRBV29-1	.	.	TRBJ2-1	CSAAESSYNEQFF	TGCAGCGCGGCGGAGAGCTCCTACAATGAGCAGTTCTTC
TRBV2	.	many	TRBJ1-5	CASSKATSNQPQHF	TGTGCCAGTAGTAAGGCGACCAGCAATCAGCCCCAGCATTTT
TRBV12-3/TRBV12-4	TRBD2	.	TRBJ2-3	CANKSGGGTDTQYF	TGTGCCAACAAAAGCGGGGGAGGCACAGATACGCAGTATTTT
TRBV5-1	TRBD1	.	TRBJ2-7	CASRPFSDRADNEQYF	TGCGCCAGCAGACCGTTTTCGGACAGGGCTGATAACGAGCAGTACTTC
TRBV6-1	.	.	TRBJ2-3	CASSPKNTDTQYF	TGTGCCAGCAGTCCCAAAAACACAGATACGCAGTATTTT
TRBV28	TRBD1	once	TRBJ1-2	CASSLLYRDSPTPNYGYTF	TGTGCCAGCAGTCTCTTATACCGGGACAGTCCAACCCCTAACTATGGCTACACCTTC
TRBV6-6	.	.	TRBJ2-5	CASSGAQETQYF	TGTGCCAGCAGCGGAGCACAAGAGACCCAGTACTTC
TRBV5-1	.	.	TRBJ2-3	CASSSLEGTDTQYF	TGCGCCAGCAGCTCCCTGGAGGGCACAGATACGCAGTATTTT
TRBV20-1	.	.	TRBJ1-6	CSASFTARSPLHF	TGCAGTGCTAGTTTCACGGCAAGGTCACCCCTCCACTTT
TRBV7-2	TRBD1	few	TRBJ1-2	CASSSDSWTGNYGYTF	TGTGCCAGCAGCTCAGATAGCTGGACAGGGAACTATGGCTACACCTTC
TRBV7-2	TRBD2	many	TRBJ2-5	CASSPGEGLLQETQYF	TGTGCCAGCAGCCCGGGGGAGGGGCTATTACAAGAGACCCAGTACTTC
TRBV4-3	TRBD2	.	TRBJ2-3	CASSQVFREGQADTQYF	TGCGCCAGCAGCCAAGTATTCCGGGAGGGCCAGGCAGATACGCAGTATTTT
TRBV7-8	TRBD1	few	TRBJ1-1	CASSPGQGGPEAFF	TGTGCCAGCAGCCCGGGACAGGGAGGACCTGAAGCTTTCTTT
TRBV7-6	TRBD2	few	TRBJ2-2	CASSSTHSGLAGNTGELFF	TGTGCCAGCAGCTCAACCCACTCGGGACTAGCGGGGAACACCGGGGAGCTGTTTTTT
TRBV6-1	.	.	TRBJ1-5	CASSEWSSGDNQPQHF	TGTGCCAGCAGTGAATGGTCTTCGGGGGATAATCAGCCCCAGCATTTT
TRBV6-2/TRBV6-3	TRBD2	.	TRBJ2-4	CASSSRRAGTSGRGAKNIQYF	TGTGCCAGCAGTTCTAGGCGGGCCGGGACTAGCGGGAGAGGAGCCAAAAACATTCAGTACTTC
TRBV6-1	.	many	TRBJ1-1	CASSERQLNTEAFF	TGTGCCAGCAGTGAACGACAGCTGAACACTGAAGCTTTCTTT
TRBV6-1	.	.	TRBJ1-2	CASSSPGLGYGYTF	TGTGCCAGCAGTTCCCCGGGCCTGGGGTATGGCTACACCTTC
TRBV7-9	.	.	TRBJ2-5	CASSYTDSQETQYF	TGTGCCAGCAGCTATACGGACAGCCAAGAGACCCAGTACTTC
TRBV7-2	TRBD2	.	TRBJ2-1	CASSSGTSSSVRFF	TGTGCCAGCAGCTCTGGGACTAGTAGCTCTGTTCGGTTCTTC
TRBV11-3	TRBD2	many	TRBJ2-1	CASSLAGGDEQFF	TGTGCCAGCAGCTTGGCGGGAGGGGATGAGCAGTTCTTC
TRBV12-3/TRBV12-4	TRBD2	.	TRBJ2-4	CASSGLAGGPFGNIQYF	TGTGCCAGCAGTGGGTTAGCGGGAGGGCCCTTTGGAAACATTCAGTACTTC
TRBV10-3	.	few	TRBJ2-3	CAIKGAYSTDTQYF	TGTGCCATCAAAGGGGCGTACAGCACAGATACGCAGTATTTT
TRBV12-3/TRBV12-4	TRBD2	once	TRBJ2-5	CASSLGVVAGGPETQYF	TGTGCCAGCAGTTTAGGGGTTGTGGCGGGGGGTCCGGAGACCCAGTACTTC
TRBV6-1	TRBD1	.	TRBJ1-2	CASIRDRGRIYGYTF	TGTGCCAGCATCCGGGACAGGGGGCGCATATATGGCTACACCTTC
TRBV29-1	.	few	TRBJ2-3	CSVSGFGTDTQYF	TGCAGCGTTTCTGGGTTTGGCACAGATACGCAGTATTTT
TRBV5-3	TRBD2	.	TRBJ2-1	CARSSGLGSHEQFF	TGTGCCAGAAGTTCCGGACTAGGCTCACATGAGCAGTTCTTC
TRBV11-2	.	.	TRBJ2-1	CASSLVRIMWGNNEQFF	TGTGCCAGCAGCTTAGTTAGGATAATGTGGGGAAACAATGAGCAGTTCTTC
TRBV6-5	TRBD1	.	TRBJ1-3	CASSSLTGGVGNTIYF	TGTGCCAGCAGTTCACTAACAGGGGGCGTCGGAAACACCATATATTTT
TRBV5-4	TRBD2	.	TRBJ2-5	CASSLPAGGEETQYF	TGTGCCAGCAGCCTCCCAGCGGGAGGGGAAGAGACCCAGTACTTC
TRBV7-9	.	once	TRBJ2-5	CASSLAERDIFQETQYF	TGTGCCAGCAGCTTAGCGGAGCGGGACATCTTCCAAGAGACCCAGTACTTC
TRBV4-1	.	.	TRBJ1-6	CASSPPLWRGNSPLHF	TGCGCCAGCAGCCCGCCCCTTTGGCGGGGTAATTCACCCCTCCACTTT
TRBV19	.	.	TRBJ2-1	CASSYPGPREQFF	TGTGCCAGTAGTTACCCGGGCCCCCGGGAGCAGTTCTTC
TRBV6-1	.	.	TRBJ1-3	CASSEAGARSGNTIYF	TGTGCCAGCAGTGAAGCGGGGGCTAGATCTGGAAACACCATATATTTT
TRBV12-3/TRBV12-4	TRBD1	.	TRBJ2-3	CASSWGQGLTDTQYF	TGTGCCAGCAGTTGGGGACAGGGGCTCACAGATACGCAGTATTTT
TRBV7-8	TRBD1	few	TRBJ1-1	CASSRDRGIMNTEAFF	TGTGCCAGCAGCCGGGACAGGGGAATTATGAACACTGAAGCTTTCTTT
TRBV5-1	TRBD2	.	TRBJ2-5	CASSFRGGSEETQYF	TGCGCCAGCAGCTTCCGAGGCGGGAGCGAAGAGACCCAGTACTTC
TRBV4-3	TRBD2	once	TRBJ2-1	CASSQASGIGVMYNEQFF	TGCGCCAGCAGCCAAGCTAGCGGGATAGGAGTTATGTACAATGAGCAGTTCTTC
TRBV6-6	.	.	TRBJ1-2	CASSAGTYYGYTF	TGTGCCAGCAGCGCCGGGACATACTATGGCTACACCTTC
TRBV5-4	TRBD1	.	TRBJ1-3	CASSRDRVGNTIYF	TGTGCCAGCAGCCGGGACAGGGTGGGAAACACCATATATTTT
TRBV12-3/TRBV12-4	.	.	TRBJ2-1	CASSGGRGPYNEQFF	TGTGCCAGCAGTGGGGGGCGGGGACCGTACAATGAGCAGTTCTTC